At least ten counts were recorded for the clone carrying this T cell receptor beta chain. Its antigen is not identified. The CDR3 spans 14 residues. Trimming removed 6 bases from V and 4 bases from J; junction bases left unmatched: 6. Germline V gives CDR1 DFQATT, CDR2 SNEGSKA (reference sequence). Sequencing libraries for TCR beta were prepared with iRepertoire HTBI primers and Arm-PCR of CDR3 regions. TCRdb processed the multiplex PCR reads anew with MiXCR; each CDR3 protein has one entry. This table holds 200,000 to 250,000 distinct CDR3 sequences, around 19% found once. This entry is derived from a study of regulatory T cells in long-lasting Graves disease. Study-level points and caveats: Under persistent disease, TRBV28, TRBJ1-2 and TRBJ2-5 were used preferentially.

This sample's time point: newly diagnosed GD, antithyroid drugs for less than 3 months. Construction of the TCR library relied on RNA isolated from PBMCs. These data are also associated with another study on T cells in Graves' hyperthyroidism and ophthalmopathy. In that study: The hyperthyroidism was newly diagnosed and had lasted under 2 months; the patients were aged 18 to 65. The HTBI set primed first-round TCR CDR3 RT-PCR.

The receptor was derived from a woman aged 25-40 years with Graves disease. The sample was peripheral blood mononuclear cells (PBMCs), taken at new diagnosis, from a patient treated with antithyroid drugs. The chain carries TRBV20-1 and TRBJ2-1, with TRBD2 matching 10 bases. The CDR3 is CSAYGLADYNEQFF. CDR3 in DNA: TGCAGTGCGTACGGACTAGCGGATTACAATGAGCAGTTCTTC.